This T cell receptor (beta chain) originates from a study of T cells after yellow fever vaccination. A few counts support this clonotype. What it binds is not known. Germline V CDR1 and CDR2: DFQATT, SNEGSKA (reference sequence). V was pared by 5 bases and J by 4 bases, with 6 bases of the junction left unmatched. The CDR3 is made up of 13 amino acids. Study observations and caveats: Primary-vaccination clones mostly resurfaced post-booster (96% CD4, about 87% CD8).

TCRdb reanalysed the 5' RACE reads using MiXCR and keeps one entry per CDR3 protein. The sample carries about 140,000 distinct CDR3 sequences, 7.7% recorded once. This rearrangement joins TRBV20-1 to TRBJ2-7; 9 bases fit TRBD2. The specimen was CD4+ T cells sorted from PBMCs, collected 5 days after the yellow fever booster vaccination. The TCR sequence derives from a man aged 25 to 40 who received the YFV17D yellow fever vaccine. CDR3 nucleotide sequence: TGCAGTGCTTCGCTAGCGGGAACTTACGAGCAGTACTTC. Its protein product is CSASLAGTYEQYF.